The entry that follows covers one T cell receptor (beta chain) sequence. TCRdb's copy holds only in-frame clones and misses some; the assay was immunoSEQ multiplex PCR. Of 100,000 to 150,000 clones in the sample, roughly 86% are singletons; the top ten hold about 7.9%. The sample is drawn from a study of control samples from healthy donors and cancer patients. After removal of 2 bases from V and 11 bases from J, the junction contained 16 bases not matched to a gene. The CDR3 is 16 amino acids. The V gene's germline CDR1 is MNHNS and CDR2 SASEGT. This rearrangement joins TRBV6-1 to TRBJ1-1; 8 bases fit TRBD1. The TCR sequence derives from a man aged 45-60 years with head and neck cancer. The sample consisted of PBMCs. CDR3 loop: CASSENPYPQGARAFF. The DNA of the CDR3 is TGTGCCAGCAGTGAAAATCCCTATCCCCAGGGGGCGCGGGCTTTCTTT.